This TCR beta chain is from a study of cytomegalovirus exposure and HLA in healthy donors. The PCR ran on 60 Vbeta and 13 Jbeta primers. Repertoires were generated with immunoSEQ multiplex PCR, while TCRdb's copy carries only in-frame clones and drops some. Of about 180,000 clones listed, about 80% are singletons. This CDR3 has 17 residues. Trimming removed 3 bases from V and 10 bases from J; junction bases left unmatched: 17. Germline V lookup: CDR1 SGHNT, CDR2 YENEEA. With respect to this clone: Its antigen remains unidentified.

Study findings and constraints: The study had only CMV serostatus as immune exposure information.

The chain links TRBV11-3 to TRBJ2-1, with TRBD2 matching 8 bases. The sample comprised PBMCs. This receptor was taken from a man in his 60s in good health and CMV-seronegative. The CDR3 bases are TGTGCCAGCAGCTTCAGAGCGGGGCGGGGGGTCGACGCAGAGCAGTTCTTC. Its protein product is CASSFRAGRGVDAEQFF.